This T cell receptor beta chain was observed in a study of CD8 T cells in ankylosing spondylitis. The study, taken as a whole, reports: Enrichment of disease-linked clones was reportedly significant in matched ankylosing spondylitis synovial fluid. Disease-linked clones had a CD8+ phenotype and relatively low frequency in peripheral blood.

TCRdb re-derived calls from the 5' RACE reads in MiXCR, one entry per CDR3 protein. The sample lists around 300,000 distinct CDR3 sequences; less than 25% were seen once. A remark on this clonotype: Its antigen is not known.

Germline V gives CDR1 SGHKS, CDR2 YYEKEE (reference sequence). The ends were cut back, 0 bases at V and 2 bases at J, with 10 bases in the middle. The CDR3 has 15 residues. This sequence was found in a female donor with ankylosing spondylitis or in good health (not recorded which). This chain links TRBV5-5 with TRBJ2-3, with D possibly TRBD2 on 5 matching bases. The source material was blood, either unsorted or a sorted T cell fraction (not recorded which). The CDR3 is CASSLGWESTDTQYF. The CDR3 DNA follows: TGTGCCAGCAGCTTGGGGTGGGAGTCCACAGATACGCAGTATTTT.